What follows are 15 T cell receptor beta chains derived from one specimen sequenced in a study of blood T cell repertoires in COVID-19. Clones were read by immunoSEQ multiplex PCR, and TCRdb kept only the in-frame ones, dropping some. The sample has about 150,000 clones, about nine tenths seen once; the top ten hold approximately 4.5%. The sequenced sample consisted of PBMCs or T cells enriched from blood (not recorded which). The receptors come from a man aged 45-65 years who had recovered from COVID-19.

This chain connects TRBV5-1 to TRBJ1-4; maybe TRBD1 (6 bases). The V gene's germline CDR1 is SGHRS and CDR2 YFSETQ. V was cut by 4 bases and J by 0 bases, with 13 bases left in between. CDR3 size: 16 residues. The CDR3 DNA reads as TGCGCCAGCAGCAAAGGACAGCTAGCAACTAATGAAAAACTGTTTTTT. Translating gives CASSKGQLATNEKLFF.

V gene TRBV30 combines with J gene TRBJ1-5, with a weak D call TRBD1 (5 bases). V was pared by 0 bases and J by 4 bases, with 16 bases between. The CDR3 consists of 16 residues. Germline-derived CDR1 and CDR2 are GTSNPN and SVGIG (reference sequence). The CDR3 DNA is TGTGCCTGGAGTGTCGGGGGTGGACCCCTTAATCAGCCCCAGCATTTT. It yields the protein CAWSVGGGPLNQPQHF.

In DNA, the CDR3 is TGTGCCAGCAGCCGGGGACAGGGGGTAAGGCAGCCCCAGCATTTT. Residues: CASSRGQGVRQPQHF. The chain carries TRBV6-5 and TRBJ1-5, with 11 bases fitting TRBD1. Trimming removed 6 bases from V and 7 bases from J; junction bases left unmatched: 8. This CDR3 spans 15 amino acids. Germline V CDR1 and CDR2: MNHEY, SVGAGI.

The CDR3 DNA follows: TGTGCCAGCAGTTTCCAAGGAACAAAACAGGGCCACGAGCAGTACTTC. It yields the protein CASSFQGTKQGHEQYF. V gene TRBV5-4 combines with J gene TRBJ2-7; D might be TRBD1 (6 bases). Trimming cost V 5 bases and J 5 bases, with 23 bases left between them. Germline V CDR1 and CDR2: SGHNT, YYREEE (reference sequence). The CDR3 sequence is 16 residues long.

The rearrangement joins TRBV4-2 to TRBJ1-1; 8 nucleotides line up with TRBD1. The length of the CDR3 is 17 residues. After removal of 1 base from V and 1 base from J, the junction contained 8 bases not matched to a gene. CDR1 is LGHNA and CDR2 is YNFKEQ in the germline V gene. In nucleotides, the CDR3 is TGTGCCAGCAGCCAAGGGGGACGGACAGGGAGGAACACTGAAGCTTTCTTT. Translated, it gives CASSQGGRTGRNTEAFF.

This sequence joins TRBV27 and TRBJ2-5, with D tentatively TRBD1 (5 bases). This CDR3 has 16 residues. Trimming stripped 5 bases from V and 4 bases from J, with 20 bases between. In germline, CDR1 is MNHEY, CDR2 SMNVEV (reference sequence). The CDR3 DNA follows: TGTGCCAGCAGTCCCCGGGTCATGGCAGGGCCAGAGACCCAGTACTTC. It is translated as CASSPRVMAGPETQYF.

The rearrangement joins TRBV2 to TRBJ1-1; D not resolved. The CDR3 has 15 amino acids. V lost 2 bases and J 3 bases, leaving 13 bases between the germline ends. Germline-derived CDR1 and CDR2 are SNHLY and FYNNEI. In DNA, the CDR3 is TGTGCCAGCAGTGAATTTCGGGGTGTGGACACTGAAGCTTTCTTT. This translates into CASSEFRGVDTEAFF.

CDR3 amino acids: CASSSRSGGDNSPLHF. In nucleotides, the CDR3 is TGTGCCAGCAGCTCCAGATCAGGAGGAGATAATTCACCCCTCCACTTT. This chain uses TRBV9 with TRBJ1-6; D uncertain. Deletions cut 4 bases from V and 5 bases from J, with 16 bases between. The CDR3 sequence is 16 residues long. The germline V gene has CDR1 SGDLS and CDR2 YYNGEE.

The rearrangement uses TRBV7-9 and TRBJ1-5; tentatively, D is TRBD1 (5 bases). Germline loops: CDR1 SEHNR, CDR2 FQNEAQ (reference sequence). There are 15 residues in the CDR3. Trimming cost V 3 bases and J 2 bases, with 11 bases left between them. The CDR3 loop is CASSFSGAGNQPQHF. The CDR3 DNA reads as TGTGCCAGCAGCTTTAGCGGGGCTGGCAATCAGCCCCAGCATTTT.

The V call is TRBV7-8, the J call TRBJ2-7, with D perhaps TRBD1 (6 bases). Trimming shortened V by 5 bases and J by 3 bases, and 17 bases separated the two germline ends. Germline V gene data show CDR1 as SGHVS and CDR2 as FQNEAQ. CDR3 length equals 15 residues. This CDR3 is CASSLQAGAIYEQYV. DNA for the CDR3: TGTGCCAGCAGCCTTCAGGCAGGGGCCATCTACGAGCAGTACGTC.

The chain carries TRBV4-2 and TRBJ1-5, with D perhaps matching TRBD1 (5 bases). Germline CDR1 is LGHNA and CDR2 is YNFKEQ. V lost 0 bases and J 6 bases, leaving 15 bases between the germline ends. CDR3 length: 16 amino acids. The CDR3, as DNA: TGTGCCAGCAGCCAAGATTTTACAGGAAATTCTCAGCCCCAGCATTTT. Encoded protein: CASSQDFTGNSQPQHF.

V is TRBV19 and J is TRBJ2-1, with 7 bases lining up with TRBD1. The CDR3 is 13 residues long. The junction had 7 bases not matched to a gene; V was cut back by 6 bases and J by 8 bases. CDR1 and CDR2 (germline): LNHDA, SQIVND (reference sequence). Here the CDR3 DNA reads TGTGCCAGTAGGATACAGGGGACCGATGAGCAGTTCTTC. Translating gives CASRIQGTDEQFF.

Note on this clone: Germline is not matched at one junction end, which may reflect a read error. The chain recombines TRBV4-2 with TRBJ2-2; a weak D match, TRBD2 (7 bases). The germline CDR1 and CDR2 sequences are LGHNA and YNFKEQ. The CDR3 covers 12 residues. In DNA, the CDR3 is TGTGCCAGCAGCCAGAATTCCGGGGGGCCCCTTTTT. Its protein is CASSQNSGGPLF.

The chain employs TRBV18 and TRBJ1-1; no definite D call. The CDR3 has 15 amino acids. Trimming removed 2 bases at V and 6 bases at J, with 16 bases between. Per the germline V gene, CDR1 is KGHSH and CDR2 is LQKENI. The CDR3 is CASSPGSGNLAEAFF. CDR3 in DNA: TGTGCCAGCTCACCAGGGAGCGGAAACTTGGCTGAAGCTTTCTTT.

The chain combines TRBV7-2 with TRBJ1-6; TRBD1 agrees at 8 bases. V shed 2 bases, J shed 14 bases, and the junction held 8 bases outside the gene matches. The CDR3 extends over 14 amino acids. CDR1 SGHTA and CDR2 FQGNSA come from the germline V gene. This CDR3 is CASSLYRGAEALHF. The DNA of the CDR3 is TGTGCCAGCAGCTTATACAGGGGGGCGGAGGCCCTCCACTTT.